The 15 T cell receptor beta chains presented below share a single source sample, sequenced in a study of cytomegalovirus exposure and HLA in healthy donors. Researchers ran the PCR with 60 Vbeta and 13 Jbeta primers. Sequenced by immunoSEQ multiplex PCR; TCRdb stores in-frame clones only, minus some. The profile covers under 200,000 clones, with around 77% appearing a single time and around 2.5% taken by the ten largest. Sequences were obtained from PBMCs. The receptors were sampled from a man in his 60s in good health and CMV-seronegative.

On this clone itself: One junction end disagrees with the germline gene, perhaps due to a read error. This chain uses TRBV27 with TRBJ1-2, with 8 bases aligning to TRBD1. The CDR3 consists of 14 residues. Germline V CDR1 and CDR2: MNHEY, SMNVEV (reference sequence). The CDR3 nucleotides read TGTGCCAGCAGATCGACAGGGACAGGCTATGGCTGCACCTTC. It is translated as CASRSTGTGYGCTF.

The chain joins TRBV27 to TRBJ1-4; D is unclear. This CDR3 is 17 amino acids long. The germline V gene has CDR1 MNHEY and CDR2 SMNVEV (reference sequence). V was trimmed by 2 bases and J by 5 bases, leaving 18 bases between them. Here the CDR3 DNA reads TGTGCCAGCAGTTTACTACTTTCCGGGTCCCCAAATGAAAAACTGTTTTTT. This codes for CASSLLLSGSPNEKLFF.

This chain joins TRBV2 and TRBJ2-2, with D possibly matching TRBD1 (5 bases). V lost 6 bases and J lost 5, with 13 bases in between. The CDR3 is 14 residues long. From germline, CDR1 is SNHLY and CDR2 FYNNEI. The CDR3 region is CASRGQVMTGELFF. As DNA, the CDR3 is TGTGCCAGCAGGGGGCAGGTTATGACCGGGGAGCTGTTTTTT.

This chain connects TRBV5-1 to TRBJ2-7; no clear D. Germline CDR1 reads SGHRS; CDR2 reads YFSETQ. Trimming cost V 4 bases and J 4 bases, with 9 bases left between them. This CDR3 has 12 amino acids. The CDR3 here is CASSQNRYEQYF. The CDR3 bases are TGCGCCAGCAGCCAAAACAGATACGAGCAGTACTTC.

As for this clone: At one end, the junction sequence differs from germline, possibly due to a read error. The chain uses TRBV9 and TRBJ1-5; D possibly corresponds to TRBD1 (5 bases). Germline V gene lookup returns CDR1 SGDLS and CDR2 YYNGEE. CDR3 length: 15 amino acids. The CDR3 nucleotides read TGTGCCAGCAGCGTAGCCGGCAGGGAAAATCAGCCCCAGAATTTT. It codes for CASSVAGRENQPQNF.

The CDR3 sequence is CASREDNTEAFF. CDR3 nucleotide sequence: TGCGCCAGCAGGGAGGACAACACTGAAGCTTTCTTT. This chain links TRBV5-1 with TRBJ1-1; D not resolved. Germline V gene lookup returns CDR1 SGHRS and CDR2 YFSETQ. Trimming stripped 5 bases from V and 2 bases from J, with 7 bases between. The CDR3 extends over 12 amino acids.

CDR3 sequence reads: CASSLRTSSNEQFF. Here the CDR3 DNA reads TGTGCCAGCAGCCTCAGGACTAGTTCAAATGAGCAGTTCTTC. The chain is built from TRBV2 and TRBJ2-1, with 7 positions matching TRBD2. After removal of 6 bases from V and 7 bases from J, the junction contained 9 bases not matched to a gene. The CDR3 length is 14 residues. CDR1 SNHLY and CDR2 FYNNEI come from the germline V gene.

Turning to this clone: Relative to the germline gene, one junction end is altered; a read error may explain this. This chain uses TRBV5-1 with TRBJ2-2, with D maybe TRBD2 (7 bases). The CDR3 contains 15 residues. Germline loops: CDR1 SGHRS, CDR2 YFSETQ. The CDR3 nucleotides are TGCGTCAGCACGCCGGGGGGCTCGAACACCGGGGAGCTGTTTTTT. It specifies CVSTPGGSNTGELFF.

V gene TRBV5-1 combines with J gene TRBJ2-2; the match to TRBD2 covers 11 bases. The germline CDR1 and CDR2 sequences are SGHRS and YFSETQ. The junction had 5 bases not matched to a gene; V was cut back by 2 bases and J by 5 bases. This CDR3 contains 16 residues. This CDR3 is CASSFLAGGPTGELFF. DNA of the CDR3: TGCGCCAGCAGCTTCTTAGCGGGAGGGCCTACCGGGGAGCTGTTTTTT.

This chain uses TRBV11-2 with TRBJ2-3, with D hard to call. Between the trimmed V and J ends, which lost 3 bases and 0 bases, there was a span of 7 bases. Germline V lookup: CDR1 SGHAT, CDR2 FQNNGV. The CDR3 totals 14 residues. The CDR3 protein is CASSFGFSTDTQYF. The CDR3 DNA sequence: TGTGCCAGCAGCTTCGGGTTTAGCACAGATACGCAGTATTTT.

Remarks on this clone: One end of the junction varies from germline; a read error may be responsible. Written as DNA, the CDR3 is TGTGCCAGCAGTTTAGGCCTCGGGACAGGGGATAATTCACCCCTCAACTTT. This encodes CASSLGLGTGDNSPLNF. The genes are TRBV28 and TRBJ1-6; 10 bases agree with TRBD1. Per germline, CDR1 MDHEN and CDR2 SYDVKM. The CDR3 runs 17 residues.

This chain connects TRBV6-6 to TRBJ2-5; tentatively, D is TRBD2 (5 bases). The J call may be faulty, since TRBJ2-7 better matches the DNA end. The length of the CDR3 is 12 residues. Germline values: CDR1 MNHNY, CDR2 SVGAGI (reference sequence). The CDR3 reads CASSSRGLEQYF. DNA of the CDR3: TGTGCCAGCAGTTCGCGAGGGCTCGAGCAGTACTTC.

The V gene is TRBV6-1, the J gene TRBJ2-7, with TRBD2 as a possible D gene (5 bases). From germline, CDR1 is MNHNS and CDR2 SASEGT. The V gene lost 2 bases and the J gene lost 1 base, with 12 bases spanning the gap. CDR3 length: 15 amino acids. The DNA for the CDR3 is TGTGCCAGCAGTGAAAGGCGGGCCATATCCTACGAGCAGTACTTC. This translates into CASSERRAISYEQYF.

V and J are TRBV14 and TRBJ2-2, with 9 bases matching TRBD2. This CDR3 region has 14 residues. J was trimmed by 6 bases and V by 4 bases; bases with no gene match: 3. Germline assignment: CDR1 SGHDN and CDR2 FVKESK. The CDR3 DNA follows: TGTGCCAGCAGCCCGGCGGGAGGGGCCGGGGAGCTGTTTTTT. It encodes CASSPAGGAGELFF. Full variable domain (remainder filled in from reference TRBV14 and TRBJ2-2): EAGVTQFPSHSVIEKGQTVTLRCDPISGHDNLYWYRRVMGKEIKFLLHFVKESKQDESGMPNNRFLAERTGGTYSTLKVQPAELEDSGVYFCASSPAGGAGELFFGEGSRLTVL.

This clone was seen only once. The rearrangement uses TRBV7-9 and TRBJ1-4, with 11 bases that match TRBD1. This CDR3 contains 15 residues. The junction had 7 bases not matched to a gene; V was cut back by 5 bases and J by 8 bases. CDR1 and CDR2 from the germline V gene are SEHNR and FQNEAQ (reference sequence). DNA of the CDR3: TGTGCCAGCAGCCGAACGGGACAGGGGGAAGAAAAACTGTTTTTT. It codes for CASSRTGQGEEKLFF.